Listed below are T cell receptor beta chains from one sample, sequenced in a study of cytomegalovirus exposure and HLA in healthy donors. Profiled with immunoSEQ multiplex PCR; TCRdb holds only in-frame clones, not every one. Of 150,000 to 200,000 clones in the sample, roughly 77% were seen once. Sequencing was carried out using PBMCs. The receptors shown here come from a woman in her forties or fifties in good health and CMV-seronegative. Both conserved end residues are part of each CDR3. The order of the fields is V gene, CDR3 protein.

TRBV6-6 CASSYGTPSNQPQHF
TRBV6-6 CASSFDPRGEQYF
TRBV5-4 CASTSTPGTGNTGELFF
TRBV18 CASSSQGSGEKLFF
TRBV5-5 CASSLGLAGTDTQYF
TRBV9 CASSVGPDSPYGYTF
TRBV13 CASSLGLGRGPYEQYF
TRBV7-3 CASSLGLASYNEQFF
TRBV21-1 CASSKGWALLGNTEAFF
TRBV6-1 CASSEVGTPQGWKSNQPQHF
TRBV6-1 CASSRPGTPPYEQYF
TRBV4-1 CASSLSGRSLDTQYF
TRBV19 CASSPRQGGTGELFF
TRBV5-8 CASSLELPLAGVKDEQFF
TRBV28 CASSLFSGQGGSRYGYTF
TRBV29-1 CSVGRFGLNEAFF
TRBV7-2 CASSSLFGGWNTEAFF
TRBV5-1 CASSLTGQGGAKNIQYF
TRBV5-1 CASSFLPSAKETQYF
TRBV7-2 CASSWGSGGTEQFF
TRBV13 CASSFGTGGWVLEFF
TRBV2 CASLTGGANNEQYF
TRBV28 CASSRGGTNEKLFF
TRBV7-9 CASSLSGGIYQPQHF
TRBV7-3 CASSRDGTEQYF
TRBV7-9 CASSLDPPGTEAFF
TRBV19 CASSIGGVEAFF
TRBV28 CASSPPLDDIRTEAFF
TRBV9 CASSAQGRWGFTF
TRBV2 CASSVTSTEAFF
TRBV2 CASSVTGTGNYGYTF
TRBV6-5 CASSRPGDRGTEAFF
TRBV10-3 CAISGQGIGLETQYF
TRBV18 CASSPRQVPGEAFF
TRBV9 CASSAQRVAGGSDTQYF
TRBV9 CASSVGQGNEKLFF
TRBV2 CASRGTGAYEQYF
TRBV18 CASSQGANTEAFF
TRBV19 CASSGARGDYGYTF
TRBV5-1 CASSARAGRTAQWNTDTQYF
TRBV7-3 CASSDDRQGSNYGYTF
TRBV7-9 CASSLTTGAFF